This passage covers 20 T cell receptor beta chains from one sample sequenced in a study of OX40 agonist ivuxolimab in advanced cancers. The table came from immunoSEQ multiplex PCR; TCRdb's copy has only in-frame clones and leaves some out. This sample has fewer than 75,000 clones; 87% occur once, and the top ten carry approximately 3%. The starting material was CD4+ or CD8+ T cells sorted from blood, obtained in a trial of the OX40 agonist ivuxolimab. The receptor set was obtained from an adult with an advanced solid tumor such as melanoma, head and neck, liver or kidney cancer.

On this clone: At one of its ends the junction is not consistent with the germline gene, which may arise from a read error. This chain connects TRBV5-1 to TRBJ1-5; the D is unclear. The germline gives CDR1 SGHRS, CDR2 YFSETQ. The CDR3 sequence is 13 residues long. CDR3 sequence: CASGLDLNQPQHF. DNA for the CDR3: TGCGCCAGCGGCTTGGACCTTAATCAGCCCCAGCATTTT.

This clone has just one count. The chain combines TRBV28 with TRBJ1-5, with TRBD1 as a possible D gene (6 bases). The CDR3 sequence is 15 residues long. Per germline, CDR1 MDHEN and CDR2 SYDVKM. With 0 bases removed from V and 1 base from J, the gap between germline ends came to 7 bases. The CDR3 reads CASSLWDRSNQPQHF. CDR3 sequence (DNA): TGTGCCAGCAGTTTATGGGACAGAAGCAATCAGCCCCAGCATTTT.

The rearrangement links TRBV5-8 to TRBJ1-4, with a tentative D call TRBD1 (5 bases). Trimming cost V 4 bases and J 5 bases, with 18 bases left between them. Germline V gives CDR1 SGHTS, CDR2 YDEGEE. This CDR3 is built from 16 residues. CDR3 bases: TGTGCCAGCAGCCCCAGAGAAAGGGGCGCCAATGAAAAACTGTTTTTT. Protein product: CASSPRERGANEKLFF.

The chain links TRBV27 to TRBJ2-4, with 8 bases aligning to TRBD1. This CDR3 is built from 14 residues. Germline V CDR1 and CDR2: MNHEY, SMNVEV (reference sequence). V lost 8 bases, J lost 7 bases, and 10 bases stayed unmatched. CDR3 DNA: TGTGCCAGCGGTCGGACAGGGAGTATGAACATTCAGTACTTC. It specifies CASGRTGSMNIQYF.

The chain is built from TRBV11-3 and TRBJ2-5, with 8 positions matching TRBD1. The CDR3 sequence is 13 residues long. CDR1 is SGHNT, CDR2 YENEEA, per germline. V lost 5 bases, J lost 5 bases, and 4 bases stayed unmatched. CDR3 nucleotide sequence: TGTGCCAGCAGCCGGACAGGGAGGGAGACCCAGTACTTC. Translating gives CASSRTGRETQYF.

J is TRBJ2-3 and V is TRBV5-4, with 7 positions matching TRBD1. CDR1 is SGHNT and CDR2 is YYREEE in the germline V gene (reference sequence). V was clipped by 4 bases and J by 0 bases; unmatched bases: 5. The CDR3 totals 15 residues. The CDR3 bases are TGTGCCAGCAGCCCCACAGGGGTCAGCACAGATACGCAGTATTTT. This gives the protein CASSPTGVSTDTQYF.

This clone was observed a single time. CDR3 amino acids: CAVRTVSGANVLTF. For the CDR3, the DNA is TGTGCCGTCCGAACTGTCTCTGGGGCCAACGTCCTGACTTTC. The V and J genes are TRBV6-5 and TRBJ2-6; D gene uncertain. Germline V gives CDR1 MNHEY, CDR2 SVGAGI. The CDR3 covers 14 residues. V was shortened by 11 bases and J by 0 bases, with 11 bases between the two germline ends.

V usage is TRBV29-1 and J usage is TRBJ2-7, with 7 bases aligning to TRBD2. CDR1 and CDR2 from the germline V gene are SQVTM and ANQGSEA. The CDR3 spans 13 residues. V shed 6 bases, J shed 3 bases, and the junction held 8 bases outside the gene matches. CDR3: CSVSLAEYYEQYF. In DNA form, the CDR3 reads TGCAGCGTCAGCCTAGCGGAATACTACGAGCAGTACTTC.

CDR3 residues: CASSIVTGGGTGELFF. The CDR3 DNA sequence: TGTGCCAGTAGTATAGTTACAGGGGGAGGAACCGGGGAGCTGTTTTTT. The rearrangement uses TRBV19 and TRBJ2-2; 8 bases agree with TRBD1. This CDR3 is 16 amino acids long. The V gene's germline CDR1 is LNHDA and CDR2 SQIVND (reference sequence). Trimming removed 1 base from V and 5 bases from J; junction bases left unmatched: 6.

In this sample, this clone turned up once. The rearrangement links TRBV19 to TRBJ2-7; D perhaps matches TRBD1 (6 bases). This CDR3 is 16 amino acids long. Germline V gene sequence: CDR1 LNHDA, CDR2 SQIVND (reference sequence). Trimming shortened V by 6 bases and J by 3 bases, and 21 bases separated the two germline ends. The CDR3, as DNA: TGTGCCAGTAGCGAAGGGCCAGGGGCGGCGGTCTACGAGCAGTACTTC. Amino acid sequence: CASSEGPGAAVYEQYF.

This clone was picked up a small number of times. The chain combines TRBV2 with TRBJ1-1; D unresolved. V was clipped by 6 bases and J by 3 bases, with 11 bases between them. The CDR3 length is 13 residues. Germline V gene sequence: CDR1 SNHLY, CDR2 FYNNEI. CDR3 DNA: TGTGCCAGCAGGCCCTTTGCGGACACTGAAGCTTTCTTT. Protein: CASRPFADTEAFF. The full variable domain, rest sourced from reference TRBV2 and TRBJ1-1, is EPEVTQTPSHQVTQMGQEVILRCVPISNHLYFYWYRQILGQKVEFLVSFYNNEISEKSEIFDDQFSVERPDGSNFTLKIRSTKLEDSAMYFCASRPFADTEAFFGQGTRLTVV.

The CDR3 region has the DNA TGTGCCAGTAGTACCCGGACCCGTCAGCCCCAGCATTTT. It encodes CASSTRTRQPQHF. This chain links TRBV19 with TRBJ1-5; no firm D call. Trimming left V 4 bases short and J 6 bases short, with 10 bases between. Germline V gene lookup returns CDR1 LNHDA and CDR2 SQIVND (reference sequence). The CDR3 is 13 amino acids.

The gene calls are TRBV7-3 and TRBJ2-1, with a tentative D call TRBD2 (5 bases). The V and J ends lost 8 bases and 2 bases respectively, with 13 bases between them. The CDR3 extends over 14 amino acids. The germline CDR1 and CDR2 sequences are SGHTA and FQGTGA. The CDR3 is CASGGAEAYNEQFF. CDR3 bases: TGTGCCAGCGGAGGAGCAGAGGCCTACAATGAGCAGTTCTTC.

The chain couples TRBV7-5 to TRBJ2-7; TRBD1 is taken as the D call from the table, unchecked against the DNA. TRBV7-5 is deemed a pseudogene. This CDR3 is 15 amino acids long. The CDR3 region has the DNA TGTGCCAGAAGCTTACCGGGTCAGGGAAACCTCGAGCAGTACTTC. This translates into CARSLPGQGNLEQYF.

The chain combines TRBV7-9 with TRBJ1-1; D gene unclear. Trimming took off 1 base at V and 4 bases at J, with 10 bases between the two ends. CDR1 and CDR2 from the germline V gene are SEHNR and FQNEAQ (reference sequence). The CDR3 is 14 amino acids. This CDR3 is CASSLVGSSTEAFF. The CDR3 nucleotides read TGTGCCAGCAGCTTAGTCGGCAGTTCCACTGAAGCTTTCTTT.

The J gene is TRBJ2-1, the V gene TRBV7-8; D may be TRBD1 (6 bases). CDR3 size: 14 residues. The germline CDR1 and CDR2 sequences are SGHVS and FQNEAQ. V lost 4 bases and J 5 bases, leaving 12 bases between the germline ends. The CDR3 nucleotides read TGTGCCAGCAGCTCAGGGGAGCGGAACAATGAGCAGTTCTTC. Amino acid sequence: CASSSGERNNEQFF.

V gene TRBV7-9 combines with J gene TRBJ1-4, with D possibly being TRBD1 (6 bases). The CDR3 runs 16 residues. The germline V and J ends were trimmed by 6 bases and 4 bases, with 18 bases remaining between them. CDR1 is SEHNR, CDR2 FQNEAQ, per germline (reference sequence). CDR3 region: CASSPNPGQINEKLFF. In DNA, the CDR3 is TGTGCCAGCAGTCCGAATCCAGGACAGATTAATGAAAAACTGTTTTTT.

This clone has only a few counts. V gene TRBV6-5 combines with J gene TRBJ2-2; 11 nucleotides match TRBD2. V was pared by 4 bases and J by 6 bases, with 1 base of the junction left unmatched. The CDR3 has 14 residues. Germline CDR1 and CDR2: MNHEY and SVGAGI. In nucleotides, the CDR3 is TGTGCCAGCAGTTCGGGACTAGCGGCCGGGGAGCTGTTTTTT. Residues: CASSSGLAAGELFF.

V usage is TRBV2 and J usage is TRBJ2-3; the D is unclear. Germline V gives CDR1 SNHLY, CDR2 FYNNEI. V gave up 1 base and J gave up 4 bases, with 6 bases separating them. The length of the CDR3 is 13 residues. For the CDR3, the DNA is TGTGCCAGCAGTGAAGGCTTATCAGATACGCAGTATTTT. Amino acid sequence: CASSEGLSDTQYF.

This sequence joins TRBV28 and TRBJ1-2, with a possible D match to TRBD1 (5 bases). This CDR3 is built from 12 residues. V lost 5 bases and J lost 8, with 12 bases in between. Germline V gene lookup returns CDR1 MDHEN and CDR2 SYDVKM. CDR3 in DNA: TGTGCCAGCAGTCTCGAGGAGGGGGGCTACACCTTC. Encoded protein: CASSLEEGGYTF.